This note documents a single T cell receptor (beta chain) sequence. This specimen comes from a study of blood T cell repertoires in COVID-19. The overall study: Samples representing acute and convalescent COVID-19 were sourced from the United States, Italy and Spain. The cDNA or gDNA used as material had been derived from T cells, B-cell-depleted T cells, or PBMCs.

Everyone who took part was roughly 18 to 95 years old, and they came from some 23 US areas. All recovered Cohort 3 donors got two negative PCRs, got clearance, or saw symptom resolution. Some clones are missing from TCRdb's copy, which holds only in-frame ones; the method was immunoSEQ multiplex PCR. The repertoire holds roughly 500,000 clones, with approximately 87% as singletons. The CDR3 consists of 14 residues. The V gene lost 4 bases and the J gene lost 7 bases, with 14 bases spanning the gap. CDR1 and CDR2 from the germline V gene are LGHDT and YNNKEL (reference sequence). The genes are TRBV3-1 (or the pseudogene TRBV3-2) and TRBJ2-1; tentative D call: TRBD2 (7 bases). The sample consisted of PBMCs or T cells enriched from blood (not recorded which). The clonotype originates from a woman in her thirties or forties who had recovered from COVID-19. CDR3 residues: CASSPRGGGNEQFF. DNA of the CDR3: TGTGCCAGCAGCCCGCGGGGAGGGGGGAATGAGCAGTTCTTC.